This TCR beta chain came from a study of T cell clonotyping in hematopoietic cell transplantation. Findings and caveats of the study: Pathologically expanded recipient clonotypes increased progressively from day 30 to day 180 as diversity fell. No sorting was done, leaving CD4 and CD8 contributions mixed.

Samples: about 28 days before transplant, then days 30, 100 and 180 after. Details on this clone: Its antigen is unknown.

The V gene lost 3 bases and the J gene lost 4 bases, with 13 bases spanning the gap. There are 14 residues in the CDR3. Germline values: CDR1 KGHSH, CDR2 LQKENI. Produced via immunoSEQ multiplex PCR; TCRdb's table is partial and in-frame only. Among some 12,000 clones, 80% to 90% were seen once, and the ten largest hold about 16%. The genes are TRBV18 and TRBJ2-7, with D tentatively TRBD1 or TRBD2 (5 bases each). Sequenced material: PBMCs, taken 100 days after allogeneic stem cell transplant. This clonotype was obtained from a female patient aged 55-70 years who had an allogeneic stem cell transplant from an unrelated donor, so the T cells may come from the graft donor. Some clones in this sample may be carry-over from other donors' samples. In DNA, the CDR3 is TGTGCCAGCTCACCGGGGACGGTCCTTTACGAGCAGTACTTC. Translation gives CASSPGTVLYEQYF.